The T cell receptor (beta chain) under discussion was sequenced for a study of T cells in Graves' hyperthyroidism and ophthalmopathy. This clonotype was recorded at least ten times. CDR3 size: 11 residues. The J segment lost 4 bases and the V segment lost 6 bases, leaving 3 bases of the junction unmatched. Germline lookup yields CDR1 SQVTM and CDR2 ANQGSEA. Amplification targeted TCR beta CDR3 regions from RNA transcripts. The HTBI set primed first-round TCR CDR3 RT-PCR. TCRdb re-derived calls from the multiplex PCR reads in MiXCR, one entry per CDR3 protein. Seen here are fewer than 650,000 distinct CDR3 sequences, approximately 15% observed once, and the top ten hold about 4%.

This chain joins TRBV29-1 and TRBJ2-7; the match to TRBD1 covers 7 bases. The TCR originated in a woman between 35 and 50 years old with Graves' ophthalmopathy. The sequencing sample was made of blood. The DNA of the CDR3 is TGCAGCGTGATGGACAGGTACGAGCAGTACTTC. Translated: CSVMDRYEQYF.